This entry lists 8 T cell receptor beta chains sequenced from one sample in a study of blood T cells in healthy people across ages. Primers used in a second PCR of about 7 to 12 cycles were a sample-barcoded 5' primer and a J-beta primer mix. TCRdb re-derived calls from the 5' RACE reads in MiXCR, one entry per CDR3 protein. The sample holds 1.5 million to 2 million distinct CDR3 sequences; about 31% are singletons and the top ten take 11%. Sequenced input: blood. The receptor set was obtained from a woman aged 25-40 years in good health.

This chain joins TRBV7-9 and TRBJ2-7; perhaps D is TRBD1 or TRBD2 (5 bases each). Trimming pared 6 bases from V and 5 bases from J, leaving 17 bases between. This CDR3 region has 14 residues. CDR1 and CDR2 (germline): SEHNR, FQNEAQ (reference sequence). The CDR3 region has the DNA TGTGCCAGCAGTACTAACTGGGGGTTCAACGAGCAGTACTTC. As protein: CASSTNWGFNEQYF.

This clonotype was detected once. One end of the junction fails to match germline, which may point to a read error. CDR3 nucleotide sequence: TGCAGTGTGGAGGGGCGAGAGACCCAGCACTTC. It encodes CSVEGRETQHF. V usage is TRBV20-1 and J usage is TRBJ2-5, with D perhaps matching TRBD2 (6 bases). The CDR3 runs 11 residues. Germline V gives CDR1 DFQATT, CDR2 SNEGSKA (reference sequence).

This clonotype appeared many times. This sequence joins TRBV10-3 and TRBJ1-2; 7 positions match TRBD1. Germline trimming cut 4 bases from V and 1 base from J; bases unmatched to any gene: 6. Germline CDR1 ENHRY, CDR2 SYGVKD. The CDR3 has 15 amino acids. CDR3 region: CAISGRDSGNYGYTF. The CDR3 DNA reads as TGTGCCATCAGTGGCCGGGACAGTGGTAACTATGGCTACACCTTC.

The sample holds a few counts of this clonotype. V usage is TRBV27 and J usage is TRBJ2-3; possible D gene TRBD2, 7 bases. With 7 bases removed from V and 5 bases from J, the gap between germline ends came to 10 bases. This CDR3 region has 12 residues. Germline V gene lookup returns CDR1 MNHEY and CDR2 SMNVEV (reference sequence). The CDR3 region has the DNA TGTGCCAGCAAGAGGGGGGGAGATACGCAGTATTTT. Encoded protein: CASKRGGDTQYF.

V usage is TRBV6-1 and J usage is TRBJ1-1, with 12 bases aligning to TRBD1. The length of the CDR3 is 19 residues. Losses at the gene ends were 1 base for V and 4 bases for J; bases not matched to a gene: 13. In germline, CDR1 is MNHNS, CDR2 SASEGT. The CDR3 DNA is TGTGCCAGCAGTGAAGGGGATACCGGGACAGGGGGCCGGGGCACTGAAGCTTTCTTT. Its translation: CASSEGDTGTGGRGTEAFF.

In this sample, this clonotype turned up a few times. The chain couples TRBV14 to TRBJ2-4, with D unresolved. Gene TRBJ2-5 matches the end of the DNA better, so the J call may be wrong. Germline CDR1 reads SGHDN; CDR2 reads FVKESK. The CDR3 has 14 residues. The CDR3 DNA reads TGTGCCAGCAGCCAAGTTGTCAGTTCAGGGACCCAGTACTTC. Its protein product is CASSQVVSSGTQYF.

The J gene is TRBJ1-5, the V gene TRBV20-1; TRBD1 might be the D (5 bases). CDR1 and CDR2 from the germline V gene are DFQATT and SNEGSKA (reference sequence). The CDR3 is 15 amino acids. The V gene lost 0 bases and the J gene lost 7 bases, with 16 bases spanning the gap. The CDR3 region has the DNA TGCAGTGCTAGAGATCCCCAGGGCATGCACCAGCCCCAGCATTTT. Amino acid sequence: CSARDPQGMHQPQHF.

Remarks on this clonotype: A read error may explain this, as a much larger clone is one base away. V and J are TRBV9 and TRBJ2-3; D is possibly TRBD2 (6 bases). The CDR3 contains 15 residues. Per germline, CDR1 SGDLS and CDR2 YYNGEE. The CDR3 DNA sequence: TGTGCCGGCAGCGTTAGCGGAACTAGCACAGATACGCAGTATTTT. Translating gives CAGSVSGTSTDTQYF. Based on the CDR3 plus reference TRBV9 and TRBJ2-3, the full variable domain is DSGVTQTPKHLITATGQRVTLRCSPRSGDLSVYWYQQSLDQGLQFLIQYYNGEERAKGNILERFSAQQFPDLHSELNLSSLELGDSALYFCAGSVSGTSTDTQYFGPGTRLTVL.